This T cell receptor beta chain is drawn from a study of blood T cell repertoires in COVID-19. Study at large: The samples span acute and convalescent COVID-19 from the United States, Italy and Spain. Nucleic acid was either cDNA or gDNA, and it came from T cells, B-cell-depleted T cells, or PBMCs.

The authors' processing: Amplification with reference gene primers provided the estimates of nucleated cell counts. Measured with immunoSEQ multiplex PCR; TCRdb has only the in-frame clones, and not every one. For V, J and clone size, that table is used; D and trimming come from the DNA. The repertoire holds about 61,000 clones, with about nine tenths as singletons. The CDR3 contains 15 residues. Trimming at V came to 2 bases and at J to 9 bases, leaving 5 bases not matched to a gene. Germline-derived CDR1 and CDR2 are SGHDT and YYEEEE. This sequence originates from a human donor in a cohort sampled during active COVID-19. This rearrangement joins TRBV5-6 to TRBJ2-1; TRBD2 aligns across 13 bases. Sequencing was done on a sample of peripheral blood. DNA of the CDR3: TGTGCCAGCAGCTTACTAGCGGGGGGGCCCGGTGAGCAGTTCTTC. Amino acids: CASSLLAGGPGEQFF.